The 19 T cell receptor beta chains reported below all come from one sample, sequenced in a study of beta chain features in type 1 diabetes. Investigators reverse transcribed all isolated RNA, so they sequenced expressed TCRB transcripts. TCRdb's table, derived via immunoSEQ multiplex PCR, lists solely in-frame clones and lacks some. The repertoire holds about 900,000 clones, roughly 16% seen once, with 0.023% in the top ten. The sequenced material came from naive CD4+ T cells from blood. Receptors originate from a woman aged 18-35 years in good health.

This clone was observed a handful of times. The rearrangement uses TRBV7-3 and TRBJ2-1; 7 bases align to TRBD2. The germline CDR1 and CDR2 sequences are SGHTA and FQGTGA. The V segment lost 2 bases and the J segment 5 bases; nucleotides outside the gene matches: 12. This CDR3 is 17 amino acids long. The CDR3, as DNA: TGTGCCAGCAGCTTAGCCCCCTGGCCTAGCGGACACAATGAGCAGTTCTTC. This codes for CASSLAPWPSGHNEQFF.

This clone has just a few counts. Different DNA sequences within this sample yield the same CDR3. CDR3: CASSPPAAYEQYF. The CDR3 DNA reads as TGTGCCAGCTCACCTCCGGCAGCCTACGAGCAGTACTTC. The rearrangement links TRBV18 to TRBJ2-7, with no clear D. The length of the CDR3 is 13 residues. The germline gives CDR1 KGHSH, CDR2 LQKENI. V gave up 3 bases and J gave up 2 bases, with 8 bases separating them. Using reference TRBV18 and TRBJ2-7 for the parts outside the CDR3, the full variable domain is NAGVMQNPRHLVRRRGQEARLRCSPMKGHSHVYWYRQLPEEGLKFMVYLQKENIIDESGMPKERFSAEFPKEGPSILRIQQVVRGDSAAYFCASSPPAAYEQYFGPGTRLTVT.

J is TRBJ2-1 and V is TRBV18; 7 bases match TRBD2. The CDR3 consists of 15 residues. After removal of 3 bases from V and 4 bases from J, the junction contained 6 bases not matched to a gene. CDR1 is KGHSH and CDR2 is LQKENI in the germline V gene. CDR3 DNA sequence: TGTGCCAGCTCACCCGGACTAGTGGATTACAATGAGCAGTTCTTC. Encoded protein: CASSPGLVDYNEQFF. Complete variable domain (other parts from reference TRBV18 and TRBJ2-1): NAGVMQNPRHLVRRRGQEARLRCSPMKGHSHVYWYRQLPEEGLKFMVYLQKENIIDESGMPKERFSAEFPKEGPSILRIQQVVRGDSAAYFCASSPGLVDYNEQFFGPGTRLTVL.

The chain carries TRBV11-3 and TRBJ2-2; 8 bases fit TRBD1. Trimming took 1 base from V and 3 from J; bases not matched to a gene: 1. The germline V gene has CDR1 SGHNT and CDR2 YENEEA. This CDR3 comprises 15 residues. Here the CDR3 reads CASSLAGGYTGELFF. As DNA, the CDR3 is TGTGCCAGCAGCTTAGCAGGGGGCTACACCGGGGAGCTGTTTTTT. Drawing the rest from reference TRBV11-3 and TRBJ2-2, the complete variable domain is EAGVVQSPRYKIIEKKQPVAFWCNPISGHNTLYWYLQNLGQGPELLIRYENEEAVDDSQLPKDRFSAERLKGVDSTLKIQPAELGDSAVYLCASSLAGGYTGELFFGEGSRLTVL.

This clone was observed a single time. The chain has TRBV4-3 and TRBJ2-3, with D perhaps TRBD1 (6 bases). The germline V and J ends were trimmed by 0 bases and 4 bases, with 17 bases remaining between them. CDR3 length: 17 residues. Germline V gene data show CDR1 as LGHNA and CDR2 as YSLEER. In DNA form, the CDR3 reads TGCGCCAGCAGCCAAGATCCGGTTCCAGGGGCAGCAGATACGCAGTATTTT. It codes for CASSQDPVPGAADTQYF.

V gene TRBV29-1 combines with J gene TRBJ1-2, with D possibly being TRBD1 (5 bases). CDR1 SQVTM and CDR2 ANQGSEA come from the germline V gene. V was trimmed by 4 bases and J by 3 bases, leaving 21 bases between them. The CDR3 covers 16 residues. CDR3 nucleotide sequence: TGCAGCGTTGTGGGCCGACGGGGGAGCGAGGACTATGGCTACACCTTC. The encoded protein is CSVVGRRGSEDYGYTF.

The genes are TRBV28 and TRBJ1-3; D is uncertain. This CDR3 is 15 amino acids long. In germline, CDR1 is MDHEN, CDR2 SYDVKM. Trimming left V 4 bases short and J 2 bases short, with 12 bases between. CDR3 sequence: CASSSARVAGNTIYF. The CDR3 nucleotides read TGTGCCAGCAGTTCAGCCCGGGTCGCTGGAAACACCATATATTTT.

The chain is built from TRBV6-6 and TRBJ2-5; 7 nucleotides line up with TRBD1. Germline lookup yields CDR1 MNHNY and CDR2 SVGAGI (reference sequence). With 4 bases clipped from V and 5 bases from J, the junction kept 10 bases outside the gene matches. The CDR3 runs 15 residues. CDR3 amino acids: CASSFRDREIETQYF. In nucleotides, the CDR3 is TGTGCCAGCAGTTTCCGGGACAGAGAGATTGAGACCCAGTACTTC.

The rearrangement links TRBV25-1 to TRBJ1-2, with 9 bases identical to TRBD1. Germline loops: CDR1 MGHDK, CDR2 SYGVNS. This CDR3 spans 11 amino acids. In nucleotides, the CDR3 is TGTGCGACCGGACAGGGGCTTGGCTACACCTTC. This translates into CATGQGLGYTF.

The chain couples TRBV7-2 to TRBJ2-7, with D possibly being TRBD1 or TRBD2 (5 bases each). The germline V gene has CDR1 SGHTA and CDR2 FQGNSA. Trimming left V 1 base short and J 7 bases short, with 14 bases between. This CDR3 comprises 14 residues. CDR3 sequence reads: CASSLVQGRGEQYF. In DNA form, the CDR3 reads TGTGCCAGCAGCTTAGTGCAGGGTCGGGGAGAGCAGTACTTC.

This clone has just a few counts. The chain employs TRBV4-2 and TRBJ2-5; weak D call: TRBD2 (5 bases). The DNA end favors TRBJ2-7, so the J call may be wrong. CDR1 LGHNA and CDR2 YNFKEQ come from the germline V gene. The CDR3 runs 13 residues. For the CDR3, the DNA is TGTGCCAGCAGCCAAGAACTAGCCTACGAGCAGTACTTC. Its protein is CASSQELAYEQYF.

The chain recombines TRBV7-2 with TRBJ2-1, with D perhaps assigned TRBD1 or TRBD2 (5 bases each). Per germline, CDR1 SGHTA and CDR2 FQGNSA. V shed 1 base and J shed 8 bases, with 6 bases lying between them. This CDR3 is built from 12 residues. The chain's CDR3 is CASSLGGHEQFF. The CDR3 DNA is TGTGCCAGCAGCTTAGGGGGACATGAGCAGTTCTTC.

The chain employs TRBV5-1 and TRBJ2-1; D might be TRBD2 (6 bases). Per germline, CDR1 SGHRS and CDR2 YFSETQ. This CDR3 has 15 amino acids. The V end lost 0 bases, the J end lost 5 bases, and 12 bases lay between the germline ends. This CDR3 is CASSLVEGIDNEQFF. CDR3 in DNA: TGCGCCAGCAGCTTGGTGGAGGGAATTGACAATGAGCAGTTCTTC.

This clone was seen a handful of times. As DNA, the CDR3 is TGTGCCAGCAGTTTTCAGGGAGGCAATCAGCCCCAGCATTTT. Translated: CASSFQGGNQPQHF. V gene TRBV27 combines with J gene TRBJ1-5; D is possibly TRBD1 (5 bases). The V gene lost 3 bases and the J gene lost 2 bases, with 8 bases spanning the gap. Germline CDR1 is MNHEY and CDR2 is SMNVEV (reference sequence). The CDR3 extends over 14 amino acids.

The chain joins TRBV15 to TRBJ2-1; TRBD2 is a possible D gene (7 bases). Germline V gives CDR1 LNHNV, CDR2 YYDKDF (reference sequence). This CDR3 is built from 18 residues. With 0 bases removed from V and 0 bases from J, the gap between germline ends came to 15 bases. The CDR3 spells CATSRDLAGASSYNEQFF. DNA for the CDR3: TGTGCCACCAGCAGAGATCTGGCGGGGGCTAGCTCCTACAATGAGCAGTTCTTC.

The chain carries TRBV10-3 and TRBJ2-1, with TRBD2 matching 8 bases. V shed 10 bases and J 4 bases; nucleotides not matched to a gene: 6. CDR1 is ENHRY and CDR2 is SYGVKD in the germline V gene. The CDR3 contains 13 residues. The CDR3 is CATTTSEYNEQFF. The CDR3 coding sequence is TGTGCCACCACGACTAGCGAATACAATGAGCAGTTCTTC.

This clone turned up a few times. The CDR3 here is CAPPGNRGDYEQYF. The CDR3 DNA follows: TGTGCCCCTCCCGGGAACAGGGGTGACTACGAGCAGTACTTC. The chain recombines TRBV7-3 with TRBJ2-7; 7 bases map to TRBD1. V lost 11 bases, J lost 3 bases, and 13 bases stayed unmatched. The germline gives CDR1 SGHTA, CDR2 FQGTGA. The CDR3 contains 14 residues.

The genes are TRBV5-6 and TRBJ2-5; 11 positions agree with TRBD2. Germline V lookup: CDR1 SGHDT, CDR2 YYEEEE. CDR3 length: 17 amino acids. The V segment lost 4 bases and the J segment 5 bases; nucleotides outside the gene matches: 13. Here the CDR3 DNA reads TGTGCCAGCAGCCACATTGGTAGCGGGAGGGTCGGGGAGACCCAGTACTTC. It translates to CASSHIGSGRVGETQYF.

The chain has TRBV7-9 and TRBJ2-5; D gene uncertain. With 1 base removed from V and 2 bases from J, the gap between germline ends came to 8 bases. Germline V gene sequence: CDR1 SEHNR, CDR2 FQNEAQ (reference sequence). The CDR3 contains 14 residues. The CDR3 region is CASSLGGHQETQYF. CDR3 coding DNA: TGTGCCAGCAGCTTAGGTGGGCATCAAGAGACCCAGTACTTC.